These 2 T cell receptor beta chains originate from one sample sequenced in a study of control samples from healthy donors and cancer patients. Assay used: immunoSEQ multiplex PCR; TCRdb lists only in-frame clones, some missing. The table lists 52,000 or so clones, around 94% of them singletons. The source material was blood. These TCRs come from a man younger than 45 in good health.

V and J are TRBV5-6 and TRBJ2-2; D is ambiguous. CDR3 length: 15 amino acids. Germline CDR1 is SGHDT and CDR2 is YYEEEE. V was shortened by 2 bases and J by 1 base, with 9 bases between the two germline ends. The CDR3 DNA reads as TGTGCCAGCAGCTTCGGACGGATGAACACCGGGGAGCTGTTTTTT. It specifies CASSFGRMNTGELFF.

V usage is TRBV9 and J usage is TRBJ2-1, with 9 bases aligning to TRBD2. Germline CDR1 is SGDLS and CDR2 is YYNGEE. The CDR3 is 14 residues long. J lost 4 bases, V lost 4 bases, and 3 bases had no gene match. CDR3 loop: CASSFSGGYNEQFF. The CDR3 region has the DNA TGTGCCAGCAGCTTTAGCGGGGGTTACAATGAGCAGTTCTTC. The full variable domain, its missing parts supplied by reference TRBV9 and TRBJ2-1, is DSGVTQTPKHLITATGQRVTLRCSPRSGDLSVYWYQQSLDQGLQFLIQYYNGEERAKGNILERFSAQQFPDLHSELNLSSLELGDSALYFCASSFSGGYNEQFFGPGTRLTVL.